This T cell receptor (beta chain) is drawn from a study of cytomegalovirus exposure and HLA in healthy donors. The J segment lost 4 bases and the V segment lost 4 bases, leaving 12 bases of the junction unmatched. The CDR3 has 16 residues. Germline CDR1 reads SGHDT; CDR2 reads YYEEEE. This clone was observed a handful of times. Primers: 60 Vbeta forward and 13 Jbeta reverse. Here immunoSEQ multiplex PCR was the method, and the copy in TCRdb shows in-frame clones only, minus some. The sample lists under 200,000 clones; approximately 80% were seen once. Material: PBMCs. The chain employs TRBV5-6 and TRBJ2-5; 8 positions match TRBD1. The origin of this receptor is a female donor in good health and CMV-seronegative. This CDR3 is CASSPTIGQGGETQYF. As DNA, the CDR3 is TGTGCCAGCAGCCCAACAATCGGACAGGGCGGAGAGACCCAGTACTTC.